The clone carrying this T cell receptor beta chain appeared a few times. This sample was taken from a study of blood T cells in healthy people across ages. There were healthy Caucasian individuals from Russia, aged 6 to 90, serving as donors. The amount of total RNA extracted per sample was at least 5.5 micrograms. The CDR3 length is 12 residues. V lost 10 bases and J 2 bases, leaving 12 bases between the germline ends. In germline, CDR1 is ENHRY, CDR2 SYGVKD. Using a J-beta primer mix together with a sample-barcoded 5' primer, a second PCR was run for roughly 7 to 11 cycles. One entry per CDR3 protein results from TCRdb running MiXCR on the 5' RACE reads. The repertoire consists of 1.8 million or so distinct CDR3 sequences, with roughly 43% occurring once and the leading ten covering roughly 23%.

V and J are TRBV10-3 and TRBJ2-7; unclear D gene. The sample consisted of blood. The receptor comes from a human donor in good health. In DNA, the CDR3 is TGTGCCACCGAGGACGGTACCTACGAGCAGTACTTC. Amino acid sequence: CATEDGTYEQYF.